This T cell receptor beta chain was retrieved from a study of blood T cell repertoires in COVID-19. Study details: From the United States, Italy and Spain came samples of acute and convalescent COVID-19. The cDNA or gDNA used as material had been derived from T cells, B-cell-depleted T cells, or PBMCs.

Original handling: Amplification with reference gene primers provided the estimates of nucleated cell counts. The assay was immunoSEQ multiplex PCR, and TCRdb's table has in-frame clones only and misses some. V and J calls plus clone size are reproduced from that table; the DNA served to infer D and trimming. The sample carries about 120,000 clones, 75% to 90% recorded once. CDR3 size: 15 residues. Germline loops: CDR1 SGDLS, CDR2 YYNGEE. Trimming cost V 3 bases and J 3 bases; bases outside gene matches: 5. The chain joins TRBV9 to TRBJ2-1, with TRBD1 matching over 8 bases. The specimen sequenced was peripheral blood. This receptor was identified in a man between 65 and 85 years old with active or convalescent COVID-19. The CDR3 nucleotides are TGTGCCAGCAGCGGTACAGGGGGAAACTACAATGAGCAGTTCTTC. Residues: CASSGTGGNYNEQFF.